One sample yielded the 23 T cell receptor beta chains listed below, sequenced in a study of blood T cell repertoires in COVID-19. Sequencing was performed with immunoSEQ multiplex PCR; in TCRdb, only in-frame clones are kept and a portion is missing. The data hold around 190,000 clones, with about nine tenths observed a single time. The sample consisted of peripheral blood. Receptor source: a man aged 25-45 years with acute or convalescent COVID-19.

This chain links TRBV10-3 with TRBJ2-7, with 8 nucleotides matching TRBD1. CDR1 is ENHRY and CDR2 is SYGVKD in the germline V gene. There are 13 residues in the CDR3. Unmatched junction bases numbered 5, after V lost 8 bases and J lost 2 bases. Here the CDR3 DNA reads TGTGCCATCCATGGGGACAGGACCTACGAGCAGTACTTC. It is translated as CAIHGDRTYEQYF.

The gene calls are TRBV6-1 and TRBJ1-5; tentative D call: TRBD1 (6 bases). The CDR3 totals 17 residues. Per the germline V gene, CDR1 is MNHNS and CDR2 is SASEGT. Trimming removed 2 bases at V and 0 bases at J, with 14 bases between. In DNA, the CDR3 is TGTGCCAGCAGTGAAAGGTACAGGGAATATAGCAATCAGCCCCAGCATTTT. It translates to CASSERYREYSNQPQHF.

The chain couples TRBV10-3 to TRBJ2-5; 7 bases align to TRBD2. Losses at the gene ends were 0 bases for V and 1 base for J; bases not matched to a gene: 5. This CDR3 region has 16 residues. The germline gives CDR1 ENHRY, CDR2 SYGVKD. CDR3 nucleotide sequence: TGTGCCATCAGTGAGTCGCCTAGCGGACGCCAAGAGACCCAGTACTTC. Translating it yields CAISESPSGRQETQYF.

The rearrangement uses TRBV30 and TRBJ1-1; D may be TRBD1 (6 bases). V shed 3 bases and J shed 1 base, with 9 bases lying between them. The germline gives CDR1 GTSNPN, CDR2 SVGIG (reference sequence). This CDR3 is built from 13 residues. The CDR3 nucleotides are TGTGCCTGGAGCGCAGGGGCGAACACTGAAGCTTTCTTT. Its protein product is CAWSAGANTEAFF.

This clone occurred once. J is TRBJ2-1 and V is TRBV6-2 or TRBV6-3; 7 positions match TRBD2. The CDR3 consists of 20 residues. Looked up from germline, CDR1 is MNHEY and CDR2 is SVGEGT. Trimming cost V 2 bases and J 3 bases; bases outside gene matches: 19. The CDR3 nucleotides are TGTGCCAGCAGTTACCGAAGATACTCTAGCGTGGGGGGGGGCTACAATGAGCAGTTCTTC. Its protein product is CASSYRRYSSVGGGYNEQFF.

Comment on this clone: A read error may produce the germline difference seen at one junction end. The CDR3 DNA reads as TGTGCCAGCAGCCCACGGACAGGGGGCAACCAGCCCCAGCATTTT. It is translated as CASSPRTGGNQPQHF. The genes are TRBV11-2 and TRBJ1-5, with 11 bases identical to TRBD1. Germline assignment: CDR1 SGHAT and CDR2 FQNNGV. The CDR3 is made up of 15 amino acids.

J is TRBJ1-1 and V is TRBV21-1; TRBD1, the D gene given by the table, was not confirmed from the DNA. TRBV21-1 is a pseudogene segment. The CDR3 contains 13 residues. The chain's CDR3 is CASSKEVQGAAFF. In DNA form, the CDR3 reads TGTGCCAGCAGCAAAGAAGTCCAGGGGGCAGCTTTCTTT.

This chain uses TRBV7-9 with TRBJ1-2; D is perhaps TRBD1 (5 bases). V was pared by 5 bases and J by 7 bases, with 23 bases between. Germline V gene lookup returns CDR1 SEHNR and CDR2 FQNEAQ (reference sequence). The CDR3 extends over 16 amino acids. CDR3 region: CASSPLAVGSGRGYTF. The CDR3 DNA sequence: TGTGCCAGCAGCCCCCTCGCCGTCGGCTCAGGGCGTGGCTACACCTTC.

This chain links TRBV5-1 with TRBJ1-3, with TRBD1 identical over 8 bases. After removal of 3 bases from V and 1 base from J, the junction contained 9 bases not matched to a gene. Germline V gene sequence: CDR1 SGHRS, CDR2 YFSETQ. The CDR3 has 17 amino acids. The CDR3 sequence is CASSSGDRLLSGNTIYF. DNA for the CDR3: TGCGCCAGCAGCTCAGGGGACAGGCTACTATCTGGAAACACCATATATTTT.

This clone was detected a few times. For the CDR3, the DNA is TGCGCCAGCAGCTTGGAACAGGTAGCTTACGAGCAGTACTTC. Its protein product is CASSLEQVAYEQYF. The rearrangement joins TRBV5-1 to TRBJ2-7, with a weak D call TRBD1 (5 bases). V was trimmed by 0 bases and J by 4 bases, leaving 11 bases between them. The CDR3 spans 14 residues. Germline-derived CDR1 and CDR2 are SGHRS and YFSETQ. Full variable domain (missing parts from reference TRBV5-1 and TRBJ2-7): KAGVTQTPRYLIKTRGQQVTLSCSPISGHRSVSWYQQTPGQGLQFLFEYFSETQRNKGNFPGRFSGRQFSNSRSEMNVSTLELGDSALYLCASSLEQVAYEQYFGPGTRLTVT.

This clone turned up a few times. The genes are TRBV2 and TRBJ2-7, with TRBD1 as a possible D gene (6 bases). This CDR3 region has 14 residues. V shed 1 base and J shed 3 bases, with 10 bases lying between them. Germline-derived CDR1 and CDR2 are SNHLY and FYNNEI. This chain's CDR3 is CASSEGTALYEQYF. The CDR3 DNA follows: TGTGCCAGCAGTGAAGGGACAGCACTCTACGAGCAGTACTTC.

This clone was counted between two and nine times. The V and J genes are TRBV18 and TRBJ1-4; TRBD1 is a possible D gene (6 bases). Trimming left V 3 bases short and J 0 bases short, with 14 bases between. The CDR3 has 17 residues. The V gene's germline CDR1 is KGHSH and CDR2 LQKENI. CDR3 coding DNA: TGTGCCAGCTCACCGATGTCAGGGGTATCAACTAATGAAAAACTGTTTTTT. The encoded protein is CASSPMSGVSTNEKLFF.

The J gene is TRBJ2-1, the V gene TRBV6-4; TRBD2 matches 9 bases. This CDR3 has 15 amino acids. J gave up 7 bases and V 4 bases, and 8 bases lay outside the gene matches. The germline gives CDR1 MRHNA, CDR2 SNTAGT. The CDR3 sequence: CASSGSGTSWNEQFF. DNA of the CDR3: TGTGCCAGCAGTGGATCCGGGACTAGCTGGAATGAGCAGTTCTTC.

V usage is TRBV28 and J usage is TRBJ2-5; 7 bases map to TRBD2. V dropped 2 bases and J dropped 3; count of bases not matched to a gene: 3. This CDR3 spans 14 amino acids. Germline-derived CDR1 and CDR2 are MDHEN and SYDVKM. Written as DNA, the CDR3 is TGTGCCAGCAGTTTACTGCGGGGGAAAGAGACCCAGTACTTC. This gives the protein CASSLLRGKETQYF.

V gene TRBV28 combines with J gene TRBJ2-1; 10 positions agree with TRBD2. The CDR3 is 15 amino acids. Germline V CDR1 and CDR2: MDHEN, SYDVKM. Trimming cost V 4 bases and J 7 bases; bases outside gene matches: 7. CDR3 in DNA: TGTGCCAGCAGTTGGGTAGCGGGGGGCATAAATGAGCAGTTCTTC. As protein: CASSWVAGGINEQFF. The variable domain in full, completed from reference TRBV28 and TRBJ2-1, reads DVKVTQSSRYLVKRTGEKVFLECVQDMDHENMFWYRQDPGLGLRLIYFSYDVKMKEKGDIPEGYSVSREKKERFSLILESASTNQTSMYLCASSWVAGGINEQFFGPGTRLTVL.

This clone was seen more than once but under ten times. J is TRBJ2-2 and V is TRBV19; 9 bases align to TRBD1. This CDR3 has 15 amino acids. Germline CDR1 LNHDA, CDR2 SQIVND (reference sequence). V shed 4 bases and J 3 bases; nucleotides not matched to a gene: 3. CDR3 residues: CASSRGDRDTGELFF. DNA of the CDR3: TGTGCCAGTAGTAGGGGGGACAGGGACACCGGGGAGCTGTTTTTT. Complete variable domain (other parts from reference TRBV19 and TRBJ2-2): DGGITQSPKYLFRKEGQNVTLSCEQNLNHDAMYWYRQDPGQGLRLIYYSQIVNDFQKGDIAEGYSVSREKKESFPLTVTSAQKNPTAFYLCASSRGDRDTGELFFGEGSRLTVL.

The chain's CDR3 is CASSGSVADTQYF. CDR3 in DNA: TGTGCCAGCTCCGGGAGTGTGGCGGATACGCAGTATTTT. The chain couples TRBV27 to TRBJ2-3; D is perhaps TRBD2 (6 bases). Germline lookup yields CDR1 MNHEY and CDR2 SMNVEV (reference sequence). CDR3 size: 13 residues. The V and J ends lost 8 bases and 6 bases respectively, with 15 bases between them.

V usage is TRBV6-1 and J usage is TRBJ2-3; TRBD2 matches at 9 bases. Germline V lookup: CDR1 MNHNS, CDR2 SASEGT. The CDR3 is 16 amino acids. With 1 base clipped from V and 6 bases from J, the junction kept 8 bases outside the gene matches. The CDR3 DNA sequence: TGTGCCAGCAGTGAAGTTGATAGCGGGGGCCGGGATACGCAGTATTTT. This codes for CASSEVDSGGRDTQYF.

The rearrangement joins TRBV18 to TRBJ2-7; possibly TRBD1 for D (6 bases). Looked up from germline, CDR1 is KGHSH and CDR2 is LQKENI. The CDR3 length is 13 residues. V gave up 2 bases and J gave up 3 bases, with 8 bases separating them. CDR3 DNA sequence: TGTGCCAGCTCACCATCCAGGGGCTACGAGCAGTACTTC. Translated: CASSPSRGYEQYF.

The genes are TRBV28 and TRBJ2-7, with TRBD2 identical over 13 bases. Germline lookup yields CDR1 MDHEN and CDR2 SYDVKM. CDR3 size: 16 residues. V gave up 6 bases and J gave up 6 bases; unmatched junction bases: 11. The CDR3 DNA follows: TGTGCCAGCAGCCTCGTGTGGACTAGCGGGAGAGGCGAGCAGTACTTC. It translates to CASSLVWTSGRGEQYF.

The chain employs TRBV5-1 and TRBJ2-2; D gene ambiguous. CDR1 and CDR2 (germline): SGHRS, YFSETQ. This CDR3 is 15 amino acids long. Trimming left V 0 bases short and J 4 bases short, with 10 bases between. The CDR3 loop reads CASSLDYPSTGELFF. DNA for the CDR3: TGCGCCAGCAGCTTGGACTACCCCTCCACCGGGGAGCTGTTTTTT.

This clone was found a few times. The V and J genes are TRBV11-2 and TRBJ2-1; TRBD2 aligns across 8 bases. The CDR3 spans 18 residues. Germline trimming cut 3 bases from V and 0 bases from J; bases unmatched to any gene: 10. Germline CDR1 is SGHAT and CDR2 is FQNNGV. The DNA for the CDR3 is TGTGCCAGCAGCTTCGGTTCTAGCGGGCTAAGCTCCTACAATGAGCAGTTCTTC. Protein product: CASSFGSSGLSSYNEQFF.

The V and J genes are TRBV27 and TRBJ2-7, with D hard to call. There are 13 residues in the CDR3. The ends were cut back, 3 bases at V and 4 bases at J, with 10 bases in the middle. From germline, CDR1 is MNHEY and CDR2 SMNVEV (reference sequence). CDR3 amino acids: CASSFFSGYEQYF. The CDR3 DNA sequence: TGTGCCAGCAGTTTCTTTTCGGGTTACGAGCAGTACTTC.